These 4 T cell receptor beta chains share one sample of origin, sequenced in a study of CD8 T cells in cerebrospinal fluid in Alzheimer's disease. TCRdb reprocessed the 10x single-cell sequencing reads, with one entry per CDR3 protein and no DNA. Reported are over 1,500 distinct CDR3 sequences; the ten largest clones contain roughly 9.6%. The sample was cerebrospinal fluid. Receptors were obtained from a human donor with mild cognitive impairment.

Considering frequency, this clonotype is medium-sized (0.01 to 0.1%). This rearrangement joins TRBV6-5 to TRBJ1-2; with no DNA, the TCRdb D assignment of TRBD1 cannot be verified. CDR1 and CDR2 (germline): MNHEY, SVGAGI. CDR3 size: 17 residues. Here the CDR3 reads CASHKAGQGNYLKGYTF.

Frequency places this clonotype as medium-sized. The chain recombines TRBV4-1 with TRBJ1-2. CDR1 is MGHRA and CDR2 is YSYEKL in the germline V gene. The CDR3 extends over 12 amino acids. CDR3 sequence reads: CASSHGSSGYTF.

This clonotype ranks as medium-sized (0.01 to 0.1%) in terms of frequency. The J gene is TRBJ2-2, the V gene TRBV2. The CDR3 is 16 amino acids. Germline V gene data show CDR1 as SNHLY and CDR2 as FYNNEI. CDR3 sequence: CASRDSGREVTGELFF.

By frequency, this clonotype registers medium-sized. V and J are TRBV16 and TRBJ1-6; TCRdb proposes TRBD1, but this gene call is untestable without DNA. The germline CDR1 and CDR2 sequences are KGHSY and FQNENV. The CDR3 has 14 amino acids. CDR3 residues: CASSQSQQGSPLHF. Variable domain in full (rest from reference TRBV16 and TRBJ1-6): GEEVAQTPKHLVRGEGQKAKLYCAPIKGHSYVFWYQQVLKNEFKFLISFQNENVFDETGMPKERFSAKCLPNSPCSLEIQATKLEDSAVYFCASSQSQQGSPLHFGNGTRLTVT.